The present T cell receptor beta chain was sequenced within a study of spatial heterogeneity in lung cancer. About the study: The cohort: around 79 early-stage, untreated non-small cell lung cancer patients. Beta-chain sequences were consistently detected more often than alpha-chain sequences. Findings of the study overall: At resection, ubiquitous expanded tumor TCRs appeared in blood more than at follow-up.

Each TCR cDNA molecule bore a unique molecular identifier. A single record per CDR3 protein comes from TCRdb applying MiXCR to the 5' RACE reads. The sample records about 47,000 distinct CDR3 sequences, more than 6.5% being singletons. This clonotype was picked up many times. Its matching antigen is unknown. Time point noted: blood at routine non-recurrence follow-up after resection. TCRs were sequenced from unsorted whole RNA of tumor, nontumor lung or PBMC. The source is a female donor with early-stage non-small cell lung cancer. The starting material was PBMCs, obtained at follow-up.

DNA for the CDR3: TGCAGCGTCGGACAGGCTTCGGGGCCCCAGCATTTT. Protein sequence: CSVGQASGPQHF. The rearrangement joins TRBV29-1 to TRBJ1-5, with 7 bases that match TRBD1. Trimming cost V 6 bases and J 9 bases; bases outside gene matches: 8. CDR3 length equals 12 residues. CDR1 is SQVTM and CDR2 is ANQGSEA in the germline V gene. The full variable domain, in which reference TRBV29-1 and TRBJ1-5 provide the parts outside the CDR3, is SAVISQKPSRDICQRGTSLTIQCQVDSQVTMMFWYRQQPGQSLTLIATANQGSEATYESGFVIDKFPISRPNLTFSTLTVSNMSPEDSSIYLCSVGQASGPQHFGDGTRLSIL.